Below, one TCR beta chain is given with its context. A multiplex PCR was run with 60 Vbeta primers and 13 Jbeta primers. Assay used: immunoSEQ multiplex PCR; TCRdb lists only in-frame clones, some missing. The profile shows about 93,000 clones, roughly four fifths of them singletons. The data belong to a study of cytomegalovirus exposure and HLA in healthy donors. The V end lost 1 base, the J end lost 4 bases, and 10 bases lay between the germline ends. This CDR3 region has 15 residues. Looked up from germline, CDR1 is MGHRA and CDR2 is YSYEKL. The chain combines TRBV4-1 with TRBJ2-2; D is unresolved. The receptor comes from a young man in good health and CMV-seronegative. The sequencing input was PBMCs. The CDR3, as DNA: TGCGCCAGCAGCCAAGTTTCCGCCGGCACCGGGGAGCTGTTTTTT. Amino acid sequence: CASSQVSAGTGELFF.